What follows are 30 T cell receptor beta chains derived from one specimen sequenced in a study of cytomegalovirus exposure and HLA in healthy donors. Primers included in the PCR were 60 Vbeta and 13 Jbeta primers. Only in-frame clones appear in the TCRdb table, and some are missing; sequencing was by immunoSEQ multiplex PCR. The table has fewer than 100,000 clones, roughly 78% seen once. Source material: PBMCs. The receptors were gathered from a male donor in good health and CMV-seropositive.

The chain carries TRBV7-2 and TRBJ1-4, with D perhaps TRBD1 (6 bases). This CDR3 is 14 amino acids long. The germline V gene has CDR1 SGHTA and CDR2 FQGNSA. V was clipped by 2 bases and J by 4 bases, with 8 bases between them. The CDR3 sequence: CASSLQGHNEKLFF. The CDR3 DNA is TGTGCCAGCAGCTTACAGGGGCATAATGAAAAACTGTTTTTT.

This clone has just a few counts. The chain uses TRBV28 and TRBJ2-7; weak D call: TRBD1 (6 bases). V lost 2 bases and J lost 2, with 10 bases in between. This CDR3 has 14 amino acids. The germline gives CDR1 MDHEN, CDR2 SYDVKM. CDR3: CASSLRTVTYEQYF. CDR3 sequence (DNA): TGTGCCAGCAGTTTAAGGACAGTTACCTACGAGCAGTACTTC.

This clone appeared a single time. The J gene is TRBJ2-7, the V gene TRBV19; 7 nucleotides match TRBD1. Germline CDR1 is LNHDA and CDR2 is SQIVND (reference sequence). This CDR3 contains 17 residues. With V trimmed by 2 bases and J by 3 bases, 13 bases remained unmatched. The CDR3 region has the DNA TGTGCCAGTAGTATATGGACAGGTAGTCAACAAAACTACGAGCAGTACTTC. Its translation: CASSIWTGSQQNYEQYF.

The rearrangement uses TRBV4-1 and TRBJ2-7; TRBD2 agrees at 12 bases. The CDR3 has 16 amino acids. V dropped 1 base and J dropped 4; count of bases not matched to a gene: 5. Germline lookup yields CDR1 MGHRA and CDR2 YSYEKL. In DNA, the CDR3 is TGCGCCAGCAGCCAAGCCAAGACTAGCGGGGGTTACGAGCAGTACTTC. Its protein is CASSQAKTSGGYEQYF.

The chain is built from TRBV4-2 and TRBJ2-1, with TRBD2 matching over 9 bases. Germline V CDR1 and CDR2: LGHNA, YNFKEQ. Germline trimming cut 0 bases from V and 0 bases from J; bases unmatched to any gene: 12. The CDR3 consists of 20 residues. CDR3 DNA: TGTGCCAGCAGCCAAGATCCGGGTAGCGGGGGCCTGAGCTCCTACAATGAGCAGTTCTTC. It specifies CASSQDPGSGGLSSYNEQFF.

The V and J genes are TRBV5-1 and TRBJ2-7; 15 nucleotides align to TRBD2. Germline CDR1 is SGHRS and CDR2 is YFSETQ. The J segment lost 0 bases and the V segment lost 4 bases, leaving 5 bases of the junction unmatched. The CDR3 extends over 17 amino acids. The CDR3 DNA reads as TGCGCCAGCAGCCTAGGGACTAGCGGGAGGTCCTCCTACGAGCAGTACTTC. Protein: CASSLGTSGRSSYEQYF. Full variable domain (outside the CDR3, taken from reference TRBV5-1 and TRBJ2-7): KAGVTQTPRYLIKTRGQQVTLSCSPISGHRSVSWYQQTPGQGLQFLFEYFSETQRNKGNFPGRFSGRQFSNSRSEMNVSTLELGDSALYLCASSLGTSGRSSYEQYFGPGTRLTVT.

The chain has TRBV6-1 and TRBJ2-7; D unclear. The CDR3 is 11 residues long. Germline CDR1 reads MNHNS; CDR2 reads SASEGT. Trimming shortened V by 5 bases and J by 6 bases, and 8 bases separated the two germline ends. The CDR3 region is CASSYTPEQYF. The CDR3 DNA is TGTGCCAGCAGTTACACCCCCGAGCAGTACTTC.

The chain uses TRBV11-3 and TRBJ1-5; a possible D gene is TRBD1 (6 bases). V lost 0 bases and J 0 bases, leaving 12 bases between the germline ends. The CDR3 spans 17 residues. CDR1 SGHNT and CDR2 YENEEA come from the germline V gene. This CDR3 is CASSLEPRTVSNQPQHF. CDR3 in DNA: TGTGCCAGCAGCTTAGAACCGCGGACAGTTAGCAATCAGCCCCAGCATTTT.

The DNA for the CDR3 is TGTGCCAGCAGTAGTACCTACGAGCAGTACTTC. Translating gives CASSSTYEQYF. V and J are TRBV6-5 and TRBJ2-5; D gene ambiguous. The last part of the DNA fits TRBJ2-7 better; the J call may be wrong. There are 11 residues in the CDR3. CDR1 MNHEY and CDR2 SVGAGI come from the germline V gene.

CDR3 region: CASSSGGTSVYNEQFF. The DNA of the CDR3 is TGTGCCAGCAGCTCGGGGGGGACTAGCGTATACAATGAGCAGTTCTTC. The V gene is TRBV7-2, the J gene TRBJ2-1, with TRBD2 matching over 10 bases. The germline V gene has CDR1 SGHTA and CDR2 FQGNSA. After removal of 4 bases from V and 4 bases from J, the junction contained 7 bases not matched to a gene. The CDR3 has 16 residues. Full variable domain (rest looked up from reference TRBV7-2 and TRBJ2-1): GAGVSQSPSNKVTEKGKDVELRCDPISGHTALYWYRQSLGQGLEFLIYFQGNSAPDKSGLPSDRFSAERTGGSVSTLTIQRTQQEDSAVYLCASSSGGTSVYNEQFFGPGTRLTVL.

This chain links TRBV11-2 with TRBJ2-5, with TRBD1 as a possible D gene (6 bases). The CDR3 is made up of 14 amino acids. Trimming took off 5 bases at V and 4 bases at J, with 14 bases between the two ends. Germline-derived CDR1 and CDR2 are SGHAT and FQNNGV. CDR3 bases: TGTGCCAGCAGCCAGCGACAGGACCGAGAGACCCAGTACTTC. This translates into CASSQRQDRETQYF. Filled out from reference TRBV11-2 and TRBJ2-5, the complete variable domain reads EAGVAQSPRYKIIEKRQSVAFWCNPISGHATLYWYQQILGQGPKLLIQFQNNGVVDDSQLPKDRFSAERLKGVDSTLKIQPAKLEDSAVYLCASSQRQDRETQYFGPGTRLLVL.

This chain joins TRBV5-1 and TRBJ2-3; TRBD2 matches 12 bases. Trimming at V came to 6 bases and at J to 4 bases, leaving 6 bases not matched to a gene. Germline CDR1 and CDR2: SGHRS and YFSETQ. The CDR3 covers 15 residues. The CDR3 here is CASKRLAGVSDTQYF. CDR3 DNA: TGCGCCAGCAAGAGACTAGCGGGGGTGTCAGATACGCAGTATTTT. The full variable domain, its missing parts supplied by reference TRBV5-1 and TRBJ2-3, is KAGVTQTPRYLIKTRGQQVTLSCSPISGHRSVSWYQQTPGQGLQFLFEYFSETQRNKGNFPGRFSGRQFSNSRSEMNVSTLELGDSALYLCASKRLAGVSDTQYFGPGTRLTVL.

The DNA of the CDR3 is TGTGCCTGGAGTCCCCTAGCGGGAGTAGACGAGCAGTACTTC. Translated, it gives CAWSPLAGVDEQYF. The genes are TRBV30 and TRBJ2-7; TRBD2 aligns across 10 bases. CDR3 length: 14 amino acids. Germline V gene lookup returns CDR1 GTSNPN and CDR2 SVGIG (reference sequence). V gave up 2 bases and J gave up 5 bases; unmatched junction bases: 6.

The chain uses TRBV19 and TRBJ2-1; the D gene is possibly TRBD1 (7 bases). Deletions cut 1 base from V and 3 bases from J, with 13 bases between. The CDR3 length is 16 residues. CDR1 LNHDA and CDR2 SQIVND come from the germline V gene (reference sequence). The CDR3 sequence is CASSIGRQGLYNEQFF. In nucleotides, the CDR3 is TGTGCCAGTAGTATAGGTCGACAGGGACTCTACAATGAGCAGTTCTTC.

J is TRBJ2-7 and V is TRBV5-1; D is perhaps TRBD1 (6 bases). The germline V gene has CDR1 SGHRS and CDR2 YFSETQ. The CDR3 spans 15 residues. V lost 0 bases, J lost 6 bases, and 16 bases lay in between. The CDR3 region is CASSLEVQGIGEQYF. CDR3 bases: TGCGCCAGCAGCTTGGAGGTTCAGGGGATCGGCGAGCAGTACTTC.

V usage is TRBV6-6 and J usage is TRBJ2-2; perhaps TRBD2 as D (5 bases). This CDR3 comprises 16 residues. CDR1 MNHNY and CDR2 SVGAGI come from the germline V gene (reference sequence). V lost 2 bases and J lost 2, with 12 bases in between. The CDR3 spells CASSYPTIYNTGELFF. The CDR3 DNA sequence: TGTGCCAGCAGTTACCCGACTATCTACAACACCGGGGAGCTGTTTTTT.

The rearrangement links TRBV7-9 to TRBJ2-1; 7 bases align to TRBD1. With V trimmed by 3 bases and J by 10 bases, 9 bases remained unmatched. This CDR3 has 14 residues. Per the germline V gene, CDR1 is SEHNR and CDR2 is FQNEAQ (reference sequence). This CDR3 reads CASSFSQGVREQFF. The DNA of the CDR3 is TGTGCCAGCAGCTTTTCTCAGGGGGTACGGGAGCAGTTCTTC.

V and J are TRBV5-1 and TRBJ2-2; 10 bases line up with TRBD1. J was trimmed by 7 bases and V by 4 bases; bases with no gene match: 7. The germline gives CDR1 SGHRS, CDR2 YFSETQ. The CDR3 has 15 residues. In DNA, the CDR3 is TGCGCCAGCAGCAAGGACAGGGGGTACAGCGGGGAGCTGTTTTTT. It specifies CASSKDRGYSGELFF.

The rearrangement uses TRBV2 and TRBJ1-6; 8 bases are a match to TRBD1. The CDR3 runs 16 residues. Looked up from germline, CDR1 is SNHLY and CDR2 is FYNNEI. J gave up 7 bases and V 4 bases, and 9 bases lay outside the gene matches. DNA of the CDR3: TGTGCCAGCAGTGTCATTTCCCGGGACAGGAATTCACCCCTCCACTTT. It translates to CASSVISRDRNSPLHF.

The chain uses TRBV6-4 and TRBJ2-1; D gene ambiguous. The CDR3 sequence is 11 residues long. Trimming removed 7 bases from V and 13 bases from J, with 14 bases in between. From germline, CDR1 is MRHNA and CDR2 SNTAGT. CDR3 coding DNA: TGTGCCAGCAAATCAGAGGCCGTCCAGTTCTTC. Protein sequence: CASKSEAVQFF.

The chain's CDR3 is CASSVQGSGNTIYF. DNA for the CDR3: TGTGCCAGCAGCGTACAGGGTTCTGGAAACACCATATATTTT. The chain recombines TRBV9 with TRBJ1-3, with D possibly being TRBD1 (5 bases). V was cut by 1 base and J by 1 base, with 6 bases left in between. Germline V lookup: CDR1 SGDLS, CDR2 YYNGEE. There are 14 residues in the CDR3.

The V gene is TRBV27, the J gene TRBJ2-3; possibly TRBD1 for D (6 bases). Germline CDR1 MNHEY, CDR2 SMNVEV (reference sequence). The V gene lost 5 bases and the J gene lost 2 bases, with 11 bases spanning the gap. The length of the CDR3 is 14 residues. CDR3 sequence: CASSLGTNTDTQYF. Here the CDR3 DNA reads TGTGCCAGCAGTCTCGGGACAAACACAGATACGCAGTATTTT.

This clone occurred once. The rearrangement joins TRBV7-2 to TRBJ2-1; 8 bases match TRBD2. Germline values: CDR1 SGHTA, CDR2 FQGNSA. V was clipped by 4 bases and J by 4 bases; unmatched bases: 12. The CDR3 extends over 17 amino acids. This CDR3 is CASSYPPREGRYNEQFF. In DNA form, the CDR3 reads TGTGCCAGCAGCTACCCGCCTCGGGAGGGCCGGTACAATGAGCAGTTCTTC.

V and J are TRBV7-9 and TRBJ1-1; 7 bases line up with TRBD1. This CDR3 is built from 14 residues. Trimming took 5 bases from V and 4 from J; bases not matched to a gene: 7. The germline CDR1 and CDR2 sequences are SEHNR and FQNEAQ (reference sequence). CDR3 in amino acids: CASSQTPGGTEAFF. CDR3 coding DNA: TGTGCCAGCAGCCAGACTCCAGGGGGCACTGAAGCTTTCTTT.

The gene calls are TRBV7-9 and TRBJ2-5; the D gene is possibly TRBD1 (5 bases). The J call may be mistaken, given a closer DNA end match to TRBJ2-7. The germline V gene has CDR1 SEHNR and CDR2 FQNEAQ (reference sequence). This CDR3 region has 13 residues. The CDR3 coding sequence is TGTGCCAGCAGCAAGGCAGGGTCCTACGAGCAGTACTTC. It yields the protein CASSKAGSYEQYF.

The chain couples TRBV11-3 to TRBJ2-1, with D maybe TRBD2 (6 bases). This CDR3 is built from 15 residues. Looked up from germline, CDR1 is SGHNT and CDR2 is YENEEA. The V end was cut by 5 bases, the J end by 3 bases, with 14 bases between. Written as DNA, the CDR3 is TGTGCCAGCAGCCGCGACGGGAGTAACTACAATGAGCAGTTCTTC. Residues: CASSRDGSNYNEQFF.

V and J are TRBV6-5 and TRBJ1-2; D unresolved. This CDR3 contains 14 residues. V lost 5 bases and J lost 4, with 14 bases in between. Germline V gives CDR1 MNHEY, CDR2 SVGAGI. CDR3 amino acids: CASSPAAEFYGYTF. CDR3 DNA sequence: TGTGCCAGCAGTCCTGCGGCCGAGTTCTATGGCTACACCTTC.

The rearrangement joins TRBV9 to TRBJ2-3, with TRBD2 as a possible D gene (7 bases). Trimming removed 4 bases from V and 0 bases from J, with 12 bases in between. Germline CDR1 reads SGDLS; CDR2 reads YYNGEE. CDR3 size: 15 residues. This CDR3 is CASSLGGGSTDTQYF. The CDR3 bases are TGTGCCAGCAGCCTAGGGGGGGGGAGCACAGATACGCAGTATTTT.

The chain couples TRBV7-9 to TRBJ2-1, with D maybe TRBD2 (6 bases). This CDR3 has 15 amino acids. Trimming took off 5 bases at V and 4 bases at J, with 15 bases between the two ends. Germline V gives CDR1 SEHNR, CDR2 FQNEAQ (reference sequence). The chain's CDR3 is CASSPRERNYNEQFF. Written as DNA, the CDR3 is TGTGCCAGCAGCCCTCGGGAGCGGAATTACAATGAGCAGTTCTTC.

V and J are TRBV28 and TRBJ2-7; D is possibly TRBD2 (6 bases). This CDR3 region has 14 residues. The germline V and J ends were trimmed by 8 bases and 5 bases, with 19 bases remaining between them. CDR1 and CDR2 from the germline V gene are MDHEN and SYDVKM. CDR3 region: CASSGGVRGHEQYF. The CDR3 nucleotides read TGTGCCAGCTCAGGCGGGGTTCGCGGTCACGAGCAGTACTTC.